The text below deals with one T cell receptor beta chain. Authors' analysis steps: Reference gene primer amplification yielded estimated nucleated cell counts. The protocol was immunoSEQ multiplex PCR, while the TCRdb copy is restricted to in-frame clones and leaves out a portion. V and J calls and clone size are as listed in that table; D and trimming were resolved from the DNA. The table shows around 200,000 clones, with around nine tenths occurring only once. This entry belongs to a study of blood T cell repertoires in COVID-19. The receptor was isolated from a man between 35 and 55 years old with active or convalescent COVID-19. Sequenced: peripheral blood.

The CDR3 nucleotides read TGTGCCAGCAGTGCCTCCGGGAGAGATAATTCACCCCTCCACTTT. It encodes CASSASGRDNSPLHF. The chain has TRBV28 and TRBJ1-6, with D unclear. The CDR3 has 15 amino acids. Germline V gene sequence: CDR1 MDHEN, CDR2 SYDVKM. Deletions cut 5 bases from V and 5 bases from J, with 13 bases between.